Listed below are T cell receptor beta chains from one sample, sequenced in a study of CD8 T cells in ankylosing spondylitis. TCRdb reprocessed the 5' RACE reads with MiXCR, giving one entry per CDR3 protein. The table shows around 150,000 distinct CDR3 sequences, with around 43% occurring only once. Material for sequencing was synovial fluid, either unsorted or a sorted T cell fraction (not recorded which). The source is a male donor with ankylosing spondylitis. Each CDR3 is given with its conserved first and last residue. D genes are given only for firm matches. Some rows mark clone size as missing; the rest say once, few, many or name a class of expanded clone.

TRBJ2-7 NA TRBV5-1 NA CASSLVGKQYF TGCGCCAGCAGCTTGGTTGGAAAGCAGTACTTC
TRBJ2-5 once TRBV7-6 TRBD2 CASSLVPRGGNETQYF TGTGCCAGCAGCTTAGTTCCCCGGGGGGGAAACGAGACCCAGTACTTC
TRBJ2-4 NA TRBV19 TRBD2 CASSTYGLVVKDFVQYF TGTGCCAGTAGTACCTACGGACTAGTTGTGAAGGATTTCGTTCAGTACTTC
TRBJ2-7 NA TRBV28 NA CASSLWVHQGPYEQYF TGTGCCAGCAGTTTATGGGTCCACCAGGGCCCCTACGAGCAGTACTTC
TRBJ1-2 NA TRBV12-3/TRBV12-4 NA CASSSAFGSGYTF TGTGCCAGCAGTTCCGCTTTTGGTAGTGGCTACACCTTC
TRBJ1-5 NA TRBV5-1 NA CASSWTDASNQPQHF TGCGCCAGCAGCTGGACGGACGCGAGCAATCAGCCCCAGCATTTT
TRBJ2-2 NA TRBV7-9 NA CASTSGRTGELFF TGTGCCAGCACCTCCGGGCGCACCGGGGAGCTGTTTTTT
TRBJ1-2 NA TRBV6-6 NA CASSQTENYGYTF TGTGCCAGCAGCCAAACAGAAAACTATGGCTACACCTTC
TRBJ2-7 NA TRBV6-2/TRBV6-3 NA CASSYPGFHALYEQYF TGTGCCAGCAGTTACCCCGGATTCCACGCTTTATACGAGCAGTACTTC
TRBJ2-7 NA TRBV10-3 NA CAISEGHASLWSYEQYF TGTGCCATCAGTGAAGGTCACGCGTCCTTGTGGTCCTACGAGCAGTACTTC
TRBJ2-2 NA TRBV5-1 TRBD2 CASSFFGTSVDTGELFF TGCGCCAGCAGCTTTTTCGGGACTAGCGTCGACACCGGGGAGCTGTTTTTT
TRBJ1-1 NA TRBV12-3/TRBV12-4 TRBD1 CASRFRGQMNTEAFF TGTGCCAGCAGATTCAGGGGGCAAATGAACACTGAAGCTTTCTTT
TRBJ1-1 few TRBV12-3/TRBV12-4 NA CASSLLLGFTEAFF TGTGCCAGCAGTCTTCTATTGGGGTTCACTGAAGCTTTCTTT
TRBJ2-7 many TRBV7-8 NA CASSQFVYGAYEQYF TGTGCCAGCAGCCAATTCGTATATGGGGCGTACGAGCAGTACTTC
TRBJ1-6 NA TRBV5-1 NA CASSLMPRSPLHF TGCGCCAGCAGCTTGATGCCAAGATCACCCCTCCACTTT
TRBJ2-1 few TRBV12-3/TRBV12-4 TRBD2 CASSPGTSGGPYNEQFF TGTGCCAGCAGCCCCGGGACTAGCGGGGGTCCCTACAATGAGCAGTTCTTC
TRBJ2-7 NA TRBV20-1 NA CSARVTEPSYEQYF TGCAGTGCTAGAGTCACGGAACCCTCCTACGAGCAGTACTTC
TRBJ1-2 NA TRBV29-1 NA CSVDPPGFGYTF TGCAGCGTTGACCCCCCCGGGTTCGGCTACACCTTC
TRBJ1-1 NA TRBV29-1 NA CSGDELNTEAFF TGCAGCGGTGACGAGCTGAACACTGAAGCTTTCTTT
TRBJ2-3 NA TRBV6-1 NA CASTQRYMSDTDTQYF TGTGCCAGCACCCAACGCTACATGTCGGACACAGATACGCAGTATTTT